This T cell receptor (beta chain) was recovered during a study of T-cell memory formation after mild COVID-19. CDR3 size: 14 residues. Trimming took 10 bases from V and 2 from J, leaving 16 bases between them. Per germline, CDR1 ENHRY and CDR2 SYGVKD. TCRdb itself ran the 5' RACE reads through MiXCR, one entry per CDR3 protein. The sample records just over 350,000 distinct CDR3 sequences, 14% being singletons. This clonotype was counted between two and nine times. The receptor's source is a man between 18 and 29 years old who had mild COVID-19 (a few samples of this study predate the infection). Cell type and time point are not known. Sequenced: PBMCs or a T cell subset sorted from them (not recorded which). This sequence joins TRBV10-3 and TRBJ2-3; the D is unclear. CDR3 residues: CATGSWINTDTQYF. CDR3 DNA sequence: TGTGCCACGGGCAGCTGGATTAACACAGATACGCAGTATTTT.